This entry lists 3 T cell receptor beta chains sequenced from one sample in a study of T cell responses to AZD1222 COVID-19 vaccine (dated by TCRdb to the early 2020s). In light of the paper, this sample's time point label describes: about 28 days (+/-7) after the second vaccine dose. Sample treatment or condition, as interpreted from the label and publication: meningococcal conjugate vaccine given as trial control. The library was built by means of the immunoSEQ multiplex PCR assay. Drawn from immuneACCESS, this table holds only the in-frame rearrangements with V and J called that TCRdb kept. Clones are partly lost; checked studies trace under half to an unresolved V gene and leave the rest unexplained. Here the sample has approximately 210,000 clones; roughly 94% occur a single time. Of the sample, about 1.5% falls within the top ten clones. The sample in question was peripheral blood, obtained 28 days after the second dose of the MenACWY control vaccine. The receptor set was obtained from an adult who received the MenACWY meningococcal vaccine as a control.

A few counts support this clone. CDR3 loop: CATRGLAGDTDTQYF. The CDR3 region has the DNA TGTGCCACCAGAGGACTAGCGGGGGACACAGATACGCAGTATTTT. The chain uses TRBV24-1 and TRBJ2-3; 13 positions agree with TRBD2. J lost 2 bases, V lost 7 bases, and 2 bases had no gene match. The CDR3 has 15 amino acids. Germline CDR1 KGHDR, CDR2 SFDVKD.

The J gene is TRBJ2-3, the V gene TRBV11-2, with TRBD2 matching over 8 bases. The CDR3 contains 15 residues. After removal of 3 bases from V and 7 bases from J, the junction contained 9 bases not matched to a gene. The germline V gene encodes CDR1 SGHAT and CDR2 FQNNGV. The CDR3 protein is CASSFDSAGGHTQYF. DNA of the CDR3: TGTGCCAGCAGCTTTGATTCGGCGGGAGGACATACGCAGTATTTT.

This clone has just one count. The rearrangement uses TRBV5-4 and TRBJ2-2; a possible D gene is TRBD2 (5 bases). This CDR3 contains 14 residues. V was shortened by 5 bases and J by 4 bases, with 12 bases between the two germline ends. The germline V gene has CDR1 SGHNT and CDR2 YYREEE (reference sequence). The chain's CDR3 is CASRGAEATGELFF. The CDR3, as DNA: TGTGCCAGCAGGGGCGCGGAGGCCACCGGGGAGCTGTTTTTT.